This T cell receptor beta chain was recorded in a study of T cell responses to AZD1222 COVID-19 vaccine. Sequencing was performed with immunoSEQ multiplex PCR; in TCRdb, only in-frame clones are kept and a portion is missing. The repertoire includes 210,000 or so clones, about 94% of them detected once, and approximately 1.5% sits in the top ten. CDR1 and CDR2 (germline): LNHDA, SQIVND (reference sequence). Trimming cost V 2 bases and J 7 bases, with 12 bases left between them. The CDR3 has 15 residues. This sequence joins TRBV19 and TRBJ1-6, with TRBD1 as a possible D gene (5 bases). The sequence was obtained from an adult who received the MenACWY meningococcal vaccine as a control. The material sequenced was peripheral blood, taken 28 days after the second dose of the MenACWY control vaccine. The CDR3 region is CASSITGTFNSPLHF. The DNA of the CDR3 is TGTGCCAGTAGTATAACCGGGACGTTCAATTCACCCCTCCACTTT.